A selection of T cell receptor beta chains follows, all from one sample in a study of T cell responses to AZD1222 COVID-19 vaccine. Repertoires were generated with immunoSEQ multiplex PCR, while TCRdb's copy carries only in-frame clones and drops some. The repertoire holds tens of thousands of clones, 70% to 90% seen once, with about 6% in the top ten. Sequencing used peripheral blood, obtained 28 days after the second AZD1222 dose. These receptors all come from an adult who received the AZD1222 COVID-19 vaccine. Both conserved end residues are part of each CDR3. The D gene is left open where the match is weak. Clone sizes are given selectively: once, few, many, or a class where the clone is expanded.

J gene: TRBJ2-1
clone size: .
D gene: .
V gene: TRBV5-1
CDR3 protein: CASSFSGTSYNEQFF
CDR3 DNA: TGCGCCAGCAGCTTTAGCGGCACCTCCTACAATGAGCAGTTCTTC

J gene: TRBJ1-1
clone size: .
D gene: .
V gene: TRBV28
CDR3 protein: CASSLTGNTEAFF
CDR3 DNA: TGTGCCAGCAGTTTAACCGGGAACACTGAAGCTTTCTTT

J gene: TRBJ2-3
clone size: .
D gene: .
V gene: TRBV19
CDR3 protein: CASSPTATDTQYF
CDR3 DNA: TGTGCCAGTAGTCCGACTGCAACAGATACGCAGTATTTT

J gene: TRBJ2-5
clone size: .
D gene: .
V gene: TRBV18
CDR3 protein: CATMRGIQETQYF
CDR3 DNA: TGTGCCACCATGAGGGGGATCCAAGAGACCCAGTACTTC

J gene: TRBJ1-3
clone size: .
D gene: .
V gene: TRBV7-9
CDR3 protein: CASSPDTTSGNTIYF
CDR3 DNA: TGTGCCAGCAGCCCGGACACGACCTCTGGAAACACCATATATTTT

J gene: TRBJ1-3
clone size: .
D gene: TRBD1
V gene: TRBV19
CDR3 protein: CASSLDRTGGDTIYF
CDR3 DNA: TGTGCCAGTAGCCTCGACCGGACAGGGGGAGACACCATATATTTT

J gene: TRBJ2-7
clone size: .
D gene: TRBD2
V gene: TRBV4-1
CDR3 protein: CASSQGLAGVSYEQYF
CDR3 DNA: TGCGCCAGCAGCCAGGGTCTAGCGGGAGTCTCCTACGAGCAGTACTTC

J gene: TRBJ2-7
clone size: .
D gene: TRBD2
V gene: TRBV14
CDR3 protein: CASSRTSGVEARQYF
CDR3 DNA: TGTGCCAGCAGCCGGACTAGCGGGGTGGAGGCGAGGCAGTACTTC

J gene: TRBJ2-5
clone size: .
D gene: .
V gene: TRBV10-3
CDR3 protein: CAIRVGLEQETQYF
CDR3 DNA: TGTGCCATCCGGGTCGGACTCGAGCAAGAGACCCAGTACTTC

J gene: TRBJ1-3
clone size: .
D gene: TRBD1
V gene: TRBV3-1/TRBV3-2
CDR3 protein: CASSTQGTAGNTIYF
CDR3 DNA: TGTGCCAGCAGCACCCAAGGGACAGCTGGAAACACCATATATTTT

J gene: TRBJ2-7
clone size: .
D gene: TRBD2
V gene: TRBV7-2
CDR3 protein: CASSLGGGRTETYEQYF
CDR3 DNA: TGTGCCAGCAGCCTGGGGGGCGGGAGGACCGAAACCTACGAGCAGTACTTC

J gene: TRBJ1-1
clone size: .
D gene: TRBD1
V gene: TRBV5-6
CDR3 protein: CASSDGTGGGPNTEAFF
CDR3 DNA: TGTGCCAGCAGCGATGGGACAGGGGGGGGTCCGAACACTGAAGCTTTCTTT

J gene: TRBJ1-2
clone size: .
D gene: TRBD1
V gene: TRBV11-2
CDR3 protein: CASSPETGIRYGYTF
CDR3 DNA: TGTGCCAGCAGCCCGGAGACAGGGATCCGCTATGGCTACACCTTC

J gene: TRBJ1-5
clone size: .
D gene: TRBD1
V gene: TRBV28
CDR3 protein: CASRTGQVQPQHF
CDR3 DNA: TGTGCCAGCAGGACAGGGCAGGTTCAGCCCCAGCATTTT

J gene: TRBJ2-6
clone size: once
D gene: .
V gene: TRBV10-1
CDR3 protein: CASSRAGAGANVLTF
CDR3 DNA: TGCGCCAGCAGTCGCGCAGGGGCTGGGGCCAACGTCCTGACTTTC

J gene: TRBJ1-6
clone size: .
D gene: .
V gene: TRBV7-2
CDR3 protein: CASSFRSADNSPLHF
CDR3 DNA: TGTGCCAGCAGCTTCCGGTCCGCGGATAATTCACCCCTCCACTTT

J gene: TRBJ1-6
clone size: .
D gene: .
V gene: TRBV7-3
CDR3 protein: CASSPGGYNSPLHF
CDR3 DNA: TGTGCCAGCAGCCCGGGGGGCTATAATTCACCCCTCCACTTT

J gene: TRBJ1-5
clone size: .
D gene: .
V gene: TRBV19
CDR3 protein: CASSINADGRPQHF
CDR3 DNA: TGTGCCAGTAGTATCAATGCGGACGGCAGGCCCCAGCATTTT

J gene: TRBJ1-2
clone size: .
D gene: .
V gene: TRBV19
CDR3 protein: CASSIDTTAPYGYTF
CDR3 DNA: TGTGCCAGTAGTATAGATACCACAGCGCCTTATGGCTACACCTTC

J gene: TRBJ2-7
clone size: .
D gene: .
V gene: TRBV23-1
CDR3 protein: CASSQGPRIVSSYEQYF
CDR3 DNA: TGCGCCAGCAGTCAAGGGCCCCGAATAGTAAGCTCCTACGAGCAGTACTTC

J gene: TRBJ2-7
clone size: few
D gene: .
V gene: TRBV5-1
CDR3 protein: CASSISLSYEQYF
CDR3 DNA: TGCGCCAGCAGCATATCACTCTCCTACGAGCAGTACTTC

J gene: TRBJ1-1
clone size: .
D gene: .
V gene: TRBV2
CDR3 protein: CASSSEGGTEAFF
CDR3 DNA: TGTGCCAGCAGTTCTGAAGGGGGAACTGAAGCTTTCTTT

J gene: TRBJ1-4
clone size: .
D gene: TRBD1
V gene: TRBV7-9
CDR3 protein: CASTLGTGGGEKLFF
CDR3 DNA: TGTGCCAGCACCCTCGGGACAGGGGGAGGAGAAAAACTGTTTTTT

J gene: TRBJ2-2
clone size: .
D gene: TRBD2
V gene: TRBV6-5
CDR3 protein: CASKGLTTGELFF
CDR3 DNA: TGTGCCAGCAAGGGACTAACGACCGGGGAGCTGTTTTTT

J gene: TRBJ2-6
clone size: .
D gene: .
V gene: TRBV7-8
CDR3 protein: CASSLKSGDSGANVLTF
CDR3 DNA: TGTGCCAGCAGCTTAAAGTCCGGAGACTCTGGGGCCAACGTCCTGACTTTC

J gene: TRBJ1-2
clone size: few
D gene: .
V gene: TRBV12-3/TRBV12-4
CDR3 protein: CASSLTQGIGYTF
CDR3 DNA: TGTGCCAGCAGTTTAACTCAGGGGATTGGCTACACCTTC

J gene: TRBJ1-2
clone size: .
D gene: .
V gene: TRBV27
CDR3 protein: CASSPYDRNYGYTF
CDR3 DNA: TGTGCCAGCAGTCCCTACGACAGAAACTATGGCTACACCTTC

J gene: TRBJ2-1
clone size: .
D gene: .
V gene: TRBV5-4
CDR3 protein: CASSSAGPMAYNEQFF
CDR3 DNA: TGTGCCAGCAGTTCCGCGGGGCCCATGGCCTACAATGAGCAGTTCTTC

J gene: TRBJ2-5
clone size: few
D gene: TRBD2
V gene: TRBV5-1
CDR3 protein: CASSSVGSSGLGTQYF
CDR3 DNA: TGCGCCAGCAGCTCGGTGGGATCTAGCGGGTTGGGGACCCAGTACTTC

J gene: TRBJ2-4
clone size: .
D gene: TRBD1
V gene: TRBV7-9
CDR3 protein: CASSPRGGGSAGEYF
CDR3 DNA: TGTGCCAGCAGCCCCCGAGGGGGCGGTAGCGCTGGGGAATACTTC

J gene: TRBJ2-2
clone size: once
D gene: .
V gene: TRBV27
CDR3 protein: CASRNFAGELLF
CDR3 DNA: TGTGCCAGCAGGAATTTCGCCGGGGAGCTGCTTTTT

J gene: TRBJ2-5
clone size: .
D gene: .
V gene: TRBV2
CDR3 protein: CASSEKAVKKTQYF
CDR3 DNA: TGTGCCAGCAGTGAAAAGGCTGTTAAGAAGACCCAGTACTTC

J gene: TRBJ1-1
clone size: .
D gene: TRBD1
V gene: TRBV14
CDR3 protein: CASSLTDRDGGTEAFF
CDR3 DNA: TGTGCCAGCAGCCTGACTGACAGGGATGGAGGCACTGAAGCTTTCTTT